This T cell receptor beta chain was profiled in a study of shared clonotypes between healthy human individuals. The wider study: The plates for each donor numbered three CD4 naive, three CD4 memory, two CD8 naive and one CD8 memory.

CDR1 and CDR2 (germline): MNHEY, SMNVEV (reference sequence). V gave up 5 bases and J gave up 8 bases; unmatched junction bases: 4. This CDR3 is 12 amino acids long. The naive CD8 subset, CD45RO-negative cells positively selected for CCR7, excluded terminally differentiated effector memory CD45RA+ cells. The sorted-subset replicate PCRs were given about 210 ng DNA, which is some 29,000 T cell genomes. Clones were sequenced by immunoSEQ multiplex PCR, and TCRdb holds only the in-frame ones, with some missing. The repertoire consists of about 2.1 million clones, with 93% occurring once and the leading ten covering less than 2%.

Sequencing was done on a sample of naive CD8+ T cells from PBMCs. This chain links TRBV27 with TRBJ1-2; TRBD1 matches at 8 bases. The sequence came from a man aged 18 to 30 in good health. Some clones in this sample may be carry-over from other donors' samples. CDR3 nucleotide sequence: TGTGCCAGCAGTCAGGGGGCAAGCGGCTACACCTTC. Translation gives CASSQGASGYTF.